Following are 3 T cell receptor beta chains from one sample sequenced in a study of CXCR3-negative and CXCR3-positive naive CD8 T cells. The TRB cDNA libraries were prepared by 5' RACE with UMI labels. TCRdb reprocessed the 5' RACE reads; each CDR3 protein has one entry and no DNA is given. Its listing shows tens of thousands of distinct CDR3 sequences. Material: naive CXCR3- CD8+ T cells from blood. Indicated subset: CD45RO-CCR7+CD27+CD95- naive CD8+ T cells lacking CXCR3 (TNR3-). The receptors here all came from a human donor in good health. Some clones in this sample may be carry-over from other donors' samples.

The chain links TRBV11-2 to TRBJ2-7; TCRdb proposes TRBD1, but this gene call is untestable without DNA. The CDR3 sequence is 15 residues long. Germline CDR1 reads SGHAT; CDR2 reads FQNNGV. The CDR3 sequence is CASSLVRDGSYEQYF.

This CDR3 reads CASSWTSGDYEQYF. V usage is TRBV5-1 and J usage is TRBJ2-7; TCRdb designates TRBD2, a call that cannot be tested without DNA. This CDR3 is built from 14 residues. Germline V lookup: CDR1 SGHRS, CDR2 YFSETQ.

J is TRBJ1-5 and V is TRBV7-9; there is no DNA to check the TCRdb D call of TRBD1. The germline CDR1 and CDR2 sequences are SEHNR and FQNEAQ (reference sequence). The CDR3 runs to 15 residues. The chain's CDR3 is CASSSGQGEAQPQHF. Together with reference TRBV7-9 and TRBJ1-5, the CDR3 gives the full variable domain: DTGVSQNPRHKITKRGQNVTFRCDPISEHNRLYWYRQTLGQGPEFLTYFQNEAQLEKSRLLSDRFSAERPKGSFSTLEIQRTEQGDSAMYLCASSSGQGEAQPQHFGDGTRLSIL.